The source of this T cell receptor beta chain is a study of blood T cell repertoires in COVID-19. Looking at the study overall: PBMCs, B-cell-depleted T cells, or T cells were the source of the cDNA or gDNA that made up the material.

Per the original data handling: Nucleated cell counts were estimated from reference gene primer amplification. The assay was immunoSEQ multiplex PCR, and TCRdb's table has in-frame clones only and misses some. V and J calls and clone size are given by that table; D and trimming were obtained from the DNA. The data hold tens of thousands of clones, with roughly 86% observed a single time. V was pared by 6 bases and J by 1 base, with 18 bases between. Germline CDR1 is KGHSH and CDR2 is LQKENI. CDR3 size: 16 residues. Sequencing was performed on peripheral blood. This TCR was recovered from a man aged 50 or older with active COVID-19. V gene TRBV18 combines with J gene TRBJ1-1; TRBD1 is a possible D gene (6 bases). The CDR3 nucleotides read TGTGCCAGCTCGCAGGGACAACTACGGCAGAACACTGAAGCTTTCTTT. Protein sequence: CASSQGQLRQNTEAFF.